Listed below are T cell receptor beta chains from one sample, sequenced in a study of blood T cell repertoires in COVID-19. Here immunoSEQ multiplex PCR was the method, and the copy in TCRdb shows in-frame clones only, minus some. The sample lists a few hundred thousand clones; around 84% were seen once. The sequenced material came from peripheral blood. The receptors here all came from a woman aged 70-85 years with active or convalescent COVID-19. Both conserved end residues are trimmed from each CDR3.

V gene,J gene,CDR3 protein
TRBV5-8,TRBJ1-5,ASSSGTGNQPQH
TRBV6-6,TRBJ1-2,ASRTGQVYGYT
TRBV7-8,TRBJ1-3,ASSLKREYGNTIY
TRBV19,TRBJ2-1,ASKPGLGSNEQF
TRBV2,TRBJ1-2,ASSVLRQGPFDGYT
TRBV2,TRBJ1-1,ASSTYTEAF
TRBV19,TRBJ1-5,ASSILGSQPQH
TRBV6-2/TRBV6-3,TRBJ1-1,ASSYQSGTGMNTEAF
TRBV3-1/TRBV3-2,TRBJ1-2,ASSPRGQADGYT
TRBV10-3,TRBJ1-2,AISEAGLAKGYT
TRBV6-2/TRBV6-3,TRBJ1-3,ASSYRAGNTIY
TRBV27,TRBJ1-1,ASKRDTLNTEAF
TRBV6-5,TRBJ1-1,ASSTQGSQPEAF
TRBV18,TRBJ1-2,ASSLPAGSGYT
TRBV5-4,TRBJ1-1,ASSSPGGIGTEAF
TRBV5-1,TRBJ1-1,ASSLDRRLNTEAF
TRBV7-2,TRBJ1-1,ASGGQFEAF
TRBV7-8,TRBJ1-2,ASSPLQGMEGYT
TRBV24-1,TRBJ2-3,ATSPPGPGGDTQY
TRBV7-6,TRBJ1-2,ASSWGRSSNYGYT